This TCR beta chain was sequenced during a study of blood T cell repertoires in COVID-19. Study-level background: T cells, B-cell-depleted T cells, or PBMCs provided the cDNA or gDNA that served as material.

The assay was immunoSEQ multiplex PCR, and TCRdb's table has in-frame clones only and misses some. The sample includes approximately 150,000 clones, about four fifths of them seen just once. The CDR3 runs 15 residues. The V gene end was trimmed by 1 base and the J gene end by 2 bases; junction bases not matched to a gene: 2. Germline lookup yields CDR1 SNHLY and CDR2 FYNNEI. The sequenced sample was PBMCs or T cells enriched from blood (not recorded which). The chain combines TRBV2 with TRBJ1-5; 7 bases map to TRBD1. The receptor comes from a woman between 50 and 59 years old with acute COVID-19. The CDR3 is CASSEGQGGNQPQHF. As DNA, the CDR3 is TGTGCCAGCAGTGAAGGGCAGGGGGGCAATCAGCCCCAGCATTTT.